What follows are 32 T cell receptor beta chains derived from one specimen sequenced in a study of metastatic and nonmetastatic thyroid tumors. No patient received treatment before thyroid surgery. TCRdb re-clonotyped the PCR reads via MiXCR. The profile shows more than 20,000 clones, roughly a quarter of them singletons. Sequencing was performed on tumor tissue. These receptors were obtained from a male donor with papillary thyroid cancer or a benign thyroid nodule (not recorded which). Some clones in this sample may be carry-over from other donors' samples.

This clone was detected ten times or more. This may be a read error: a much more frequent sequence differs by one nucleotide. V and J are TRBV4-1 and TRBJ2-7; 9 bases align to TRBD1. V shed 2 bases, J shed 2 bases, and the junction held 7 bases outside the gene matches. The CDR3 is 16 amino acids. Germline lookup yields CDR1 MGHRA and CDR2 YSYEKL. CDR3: CASSQRTGAITYEQYF. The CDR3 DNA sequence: TGCGCCAGCAGCCAAAGGACAGGGGCGATAACCTACGAGCAGTACTTC.

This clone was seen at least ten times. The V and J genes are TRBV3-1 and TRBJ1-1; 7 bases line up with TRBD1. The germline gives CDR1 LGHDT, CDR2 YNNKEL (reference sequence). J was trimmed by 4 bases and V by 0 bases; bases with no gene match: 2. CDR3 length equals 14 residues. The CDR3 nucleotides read TGTGCCAGCAGCCAAGACAGGGGGTTCACTGAAGCTTTCTTT. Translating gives CASSQDRGFTEAFF.

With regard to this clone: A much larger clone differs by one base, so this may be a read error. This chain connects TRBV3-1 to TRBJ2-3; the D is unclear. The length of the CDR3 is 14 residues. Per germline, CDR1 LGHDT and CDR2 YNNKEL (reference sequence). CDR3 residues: CAGSQVSTSGTQYF. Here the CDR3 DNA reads TGTGCCGGCAGCCAAGTCTCGACATCAGGTACGCAGTATTTT.

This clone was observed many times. CDR3 amino acids: CASSLASISASGSYEQYF. Here the CDR3 DNA reads TGCGCCAGCAGCTTGGCCAGTATCTCGGCTAGCGGGAGCTACGAGCAGTACTTC. The chain recombines TRBV5-1 with TRBJ2-7; the match to TRBD2 covers 10 bases. The J segment lost 3 bases and the V segment lost 0 bases, leaving 12 bases of the junction unmatched. This CDR3 contains 18 residues. Germline values: CDR1 SGHRS, CDR2 YFSETQ.

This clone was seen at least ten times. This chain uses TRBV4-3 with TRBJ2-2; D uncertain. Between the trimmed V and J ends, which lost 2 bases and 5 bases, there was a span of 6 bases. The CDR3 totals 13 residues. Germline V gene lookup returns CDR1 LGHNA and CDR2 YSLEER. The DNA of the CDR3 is TGCGCCAGCAGCCAACTGTTAACCGGGGAGCTGTTTTTT. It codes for CASSQLLTGELFF.

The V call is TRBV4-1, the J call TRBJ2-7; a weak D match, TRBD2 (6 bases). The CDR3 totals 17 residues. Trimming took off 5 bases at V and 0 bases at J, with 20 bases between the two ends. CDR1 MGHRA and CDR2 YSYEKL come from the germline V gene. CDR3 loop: CASSARMTAGSSYEQYF. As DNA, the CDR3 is TGCGCCAGCAGCGCTCGAATGACGGCGGGGAGCTCCTACGAGCAGTACTTC.

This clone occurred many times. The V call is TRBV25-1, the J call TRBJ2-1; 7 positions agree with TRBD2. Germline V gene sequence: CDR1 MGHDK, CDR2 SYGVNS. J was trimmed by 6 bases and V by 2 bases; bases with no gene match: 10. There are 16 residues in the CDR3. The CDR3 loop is CASSELASAGVNEQFF. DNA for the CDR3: TGTGCCAGCAGTGAACTAGCTAGCGCGGGGGTCAATGAGCAGTTCTTC.

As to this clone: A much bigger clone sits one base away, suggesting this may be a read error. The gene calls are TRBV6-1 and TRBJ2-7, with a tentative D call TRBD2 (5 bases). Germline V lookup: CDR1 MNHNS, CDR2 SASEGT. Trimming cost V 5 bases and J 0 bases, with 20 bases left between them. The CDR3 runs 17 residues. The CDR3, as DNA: TGTGCCAGCAGTTTAGCGTGGCCGAACCCCCTCTCCTACGAGCAGTACTTC. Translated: CASSLAWPNPLSYEQYF.

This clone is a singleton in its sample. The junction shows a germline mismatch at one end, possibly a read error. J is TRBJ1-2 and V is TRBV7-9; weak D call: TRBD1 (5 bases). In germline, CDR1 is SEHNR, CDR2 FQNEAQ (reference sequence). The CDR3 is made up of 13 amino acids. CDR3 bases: TGTGCCGGCAGCCCTACGTCGGGGGGTTGCTACACCTTC. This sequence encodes CAGSPTSGGCYTF.

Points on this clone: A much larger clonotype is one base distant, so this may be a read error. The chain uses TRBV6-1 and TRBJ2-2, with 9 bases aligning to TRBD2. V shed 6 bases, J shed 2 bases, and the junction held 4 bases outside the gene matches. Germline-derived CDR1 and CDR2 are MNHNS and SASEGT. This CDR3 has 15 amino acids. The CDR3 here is CASRLTSGNTGELFF. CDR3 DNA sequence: TGTGCCAGCAGACTGACTAGCGGTAACACCGGGGAGCTGTTTTTT.

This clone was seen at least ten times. CDR3 in DNA: TGTGCCAGCAGCGCGCAGGGGGAAGGGTCACCCCTCCACTTT. This sequence encodes CASSAQGEGSPLHF. This chain uses TRBV9 with TRBJ1-6; TRBD1 matches at 7 bases. The V gene end was trimmed by 3 bases and the J gene end by 10 bases; junction bases not matched to a gene: 7. The CDR3 is 14 amino acids. Germline V CDR1 and CDR2: SGDLS, YYNGEE.

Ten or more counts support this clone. This CDR3 is CASRRDSANTGELFF. The CDR3 DNA reads TGTGCCAGCCGAAGGGACTCTGCGAACACCGGGGAGCTGTTTTTT. The chain joins TRBV2 to TRBJ2-2; tentatively, D is TRBD2 (6 bases). Trimming cost V 8 bases and J 0 bases, with 13 bases left between them. The CDR3 spans 15 residues. Germline V gene sequence: CDR1 SNHLY, CDR2 FYNNEI.

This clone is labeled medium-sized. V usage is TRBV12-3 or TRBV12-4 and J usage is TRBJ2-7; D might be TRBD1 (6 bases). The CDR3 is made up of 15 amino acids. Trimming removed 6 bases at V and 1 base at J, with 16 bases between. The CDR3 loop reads CASRVTGPASYEQYF. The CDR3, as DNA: TGTGCCAGCAGAGTGACAGGTCCCGCTTCCTACGAGCAGTACTTC.

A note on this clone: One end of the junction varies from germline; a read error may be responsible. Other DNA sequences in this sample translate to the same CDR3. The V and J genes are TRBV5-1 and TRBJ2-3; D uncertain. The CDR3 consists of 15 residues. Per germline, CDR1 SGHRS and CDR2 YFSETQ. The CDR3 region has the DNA TGCGCCAGCAGCCCAATTCGTAGGAGCACAGATACGCAGTATTTC. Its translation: CASSPIRRSTDTQYF.

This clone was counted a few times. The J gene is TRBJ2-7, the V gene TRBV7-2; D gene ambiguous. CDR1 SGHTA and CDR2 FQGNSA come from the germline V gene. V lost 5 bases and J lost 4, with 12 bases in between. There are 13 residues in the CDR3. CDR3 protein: CASSLRSNYEQYF. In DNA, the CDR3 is TGTGCCAGCAGCCTACGGTCCAATTACGAGCAGTACTTC. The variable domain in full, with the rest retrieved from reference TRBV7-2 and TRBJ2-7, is GAGVSQSPSNKVTEKGKDVELRCDPISGHTALYWYRQSLGQGLEFLIYFQGNSAPDKSGLPSDRFSAERTGGSVSTLTIQRTQQEDSAVYLCASSLRSNYEQYFGPGTRLTVT.

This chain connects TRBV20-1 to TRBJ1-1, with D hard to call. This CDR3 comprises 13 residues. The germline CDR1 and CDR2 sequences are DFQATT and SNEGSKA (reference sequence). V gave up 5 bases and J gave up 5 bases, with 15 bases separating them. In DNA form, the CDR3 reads TGCAGTGCTTACCGCAAAGTGGGAACTGAAGCTTTCTTT. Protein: CSAYRKVGTEAFF.

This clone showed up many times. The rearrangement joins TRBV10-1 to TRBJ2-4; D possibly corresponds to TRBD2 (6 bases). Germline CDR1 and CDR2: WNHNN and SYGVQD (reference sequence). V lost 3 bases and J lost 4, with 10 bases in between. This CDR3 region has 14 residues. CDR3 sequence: CASSEGSGKNIQYF. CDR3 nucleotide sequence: TGCGCCAGCAGTGAAGGTAGCGGTAAAAACATTCAGTACTTC.

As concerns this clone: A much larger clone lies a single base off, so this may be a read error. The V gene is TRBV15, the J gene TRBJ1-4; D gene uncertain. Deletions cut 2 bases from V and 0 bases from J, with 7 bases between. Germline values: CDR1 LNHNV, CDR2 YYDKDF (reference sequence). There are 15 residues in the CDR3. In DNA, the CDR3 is TGTGCCACCAGCAGATCAACCGCAACTAATGAAAAACTGTTTTTT. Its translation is CATSRSTATNEKLFF.

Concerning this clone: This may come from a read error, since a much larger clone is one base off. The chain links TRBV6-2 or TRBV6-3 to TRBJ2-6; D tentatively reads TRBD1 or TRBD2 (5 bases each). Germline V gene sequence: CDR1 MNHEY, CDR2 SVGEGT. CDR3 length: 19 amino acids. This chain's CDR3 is CASSYWGTITSSGANVLTF. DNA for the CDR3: TGTGCCAGCAGTTACTGGGGGACGATCACGTCCTCTGGGGCCAACGTCCTAACTTTC.

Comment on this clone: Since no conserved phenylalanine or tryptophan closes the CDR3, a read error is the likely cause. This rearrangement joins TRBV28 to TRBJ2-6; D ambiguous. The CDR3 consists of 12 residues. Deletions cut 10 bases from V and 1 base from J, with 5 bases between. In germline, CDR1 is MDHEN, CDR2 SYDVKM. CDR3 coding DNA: TGTGCCACCGTGTCTGGGGCCAACGTCCTGACTTGC. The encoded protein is CATVSGANVLTC.

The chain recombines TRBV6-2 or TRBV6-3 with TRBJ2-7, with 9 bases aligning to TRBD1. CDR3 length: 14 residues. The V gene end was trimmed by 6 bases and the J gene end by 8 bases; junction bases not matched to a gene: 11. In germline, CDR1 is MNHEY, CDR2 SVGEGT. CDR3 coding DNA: TGTGCCAGCAGGACAGGGGGAAGCTCCTGCCAGCAGTACTTC. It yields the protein CASRTGGSSCQQYF.

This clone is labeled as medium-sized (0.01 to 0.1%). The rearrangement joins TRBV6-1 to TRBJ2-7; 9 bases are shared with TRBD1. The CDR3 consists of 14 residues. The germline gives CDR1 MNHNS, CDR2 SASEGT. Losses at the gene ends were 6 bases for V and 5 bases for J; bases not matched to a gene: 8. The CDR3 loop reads CASSKRQGVNEQYF. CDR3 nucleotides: TGTGCCAGCAGCAAAAGACAGGGGGTGAACGAGCAGTACTTC.

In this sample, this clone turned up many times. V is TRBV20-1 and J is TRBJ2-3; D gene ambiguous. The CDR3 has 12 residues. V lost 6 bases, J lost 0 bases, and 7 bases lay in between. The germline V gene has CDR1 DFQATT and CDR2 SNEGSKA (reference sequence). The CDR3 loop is CSATPSTDTQYF. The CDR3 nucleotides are TGCAGTGCCACTCCTAGCACAGATACGCAGTATTTT.

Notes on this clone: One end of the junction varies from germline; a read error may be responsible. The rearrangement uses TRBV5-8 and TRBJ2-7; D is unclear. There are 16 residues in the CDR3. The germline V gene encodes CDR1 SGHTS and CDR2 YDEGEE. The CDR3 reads CSSSLFWNCPFYEQYF. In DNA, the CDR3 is TGTTCCAGCAGCTTGTTCTGGAACTGTCCGTTCTACGAGCAGTACTTC.

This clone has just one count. CDR3 in DNA: TGTGCCAGCAGCTTCATAGCTGTACATCTTTACGAGCAGTACTTC. Residues: CASSFIAVHLYEQYF. V gene TRBV7-2 combines with J gene TRBJ2-7; no clear D. Trimming cost V 3 bases and J 4 bases, with 16 bases left between them. Germline assignment: CDR1 SGHTA and CDR2 FQGNSA. This CDR3 contains 15 residues.

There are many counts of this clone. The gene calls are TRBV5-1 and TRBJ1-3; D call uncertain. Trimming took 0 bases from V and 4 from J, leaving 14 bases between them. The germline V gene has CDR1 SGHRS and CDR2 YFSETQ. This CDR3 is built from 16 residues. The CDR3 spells CASSLGRGQLGNTIYF. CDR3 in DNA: TGCGCCAGCAGCTTGGGACGAGGTCAGCTAGGAAACACCATATATTTT.

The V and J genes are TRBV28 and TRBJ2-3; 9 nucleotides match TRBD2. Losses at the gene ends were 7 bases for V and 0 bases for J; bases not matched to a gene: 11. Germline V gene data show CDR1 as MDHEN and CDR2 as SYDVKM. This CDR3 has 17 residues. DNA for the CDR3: TGTGCCAGCATTCTAGCGGGATGGGGGAGTAGCACAGATACGCAGTATTTT. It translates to CASILAGWGSSTDTQYF.

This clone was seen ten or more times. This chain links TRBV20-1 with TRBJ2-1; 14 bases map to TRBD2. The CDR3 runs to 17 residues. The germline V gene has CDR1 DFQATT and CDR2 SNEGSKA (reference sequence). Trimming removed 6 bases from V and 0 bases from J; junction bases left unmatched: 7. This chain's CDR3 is CSAPRTSGRSSYNEQFF. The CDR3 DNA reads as TGCAGTGCCCCACGGACTAGCGGGAGGAGCTCCTACAATGAGCAGTTCTTC.

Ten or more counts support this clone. Here the CDR3 reads CASSQEGGNYGYTF. CDR3 sequence (DNA): TGTGCCAGCAGCCAAGAAGGAGGGAACTATGGCTACACCTTC. The V gene is TRBV3-1, the J gene TRBJ1-2; D is ambiguous. The CDR3 consists of 14 residues. V gave up 0 bases and J gave up 2 bases, with 7 bases separating them. Germline V gives CDR1 LGHDT, CDR2 YNNKEL (reference sequence).

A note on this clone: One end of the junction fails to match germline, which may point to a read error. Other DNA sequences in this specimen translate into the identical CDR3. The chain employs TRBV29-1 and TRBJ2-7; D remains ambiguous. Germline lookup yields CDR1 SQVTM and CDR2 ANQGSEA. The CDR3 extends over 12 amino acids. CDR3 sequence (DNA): TGCAGCGTTGAACTGAGCTCCTACGAGCAGTACTTT. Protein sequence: CSVELSSYEQYF.

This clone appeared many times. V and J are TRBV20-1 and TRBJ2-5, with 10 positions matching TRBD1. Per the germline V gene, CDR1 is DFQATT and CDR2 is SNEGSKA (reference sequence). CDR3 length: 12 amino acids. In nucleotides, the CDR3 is TGCAGCACGGGACAGGGGCCTGAGACCCAGTACTTC. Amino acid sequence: CSTGQGPETQYF.

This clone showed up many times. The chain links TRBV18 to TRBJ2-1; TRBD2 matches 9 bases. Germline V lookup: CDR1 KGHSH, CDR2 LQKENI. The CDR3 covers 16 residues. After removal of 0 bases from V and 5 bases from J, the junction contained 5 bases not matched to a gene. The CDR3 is CASSPPSLAGNNEQFF. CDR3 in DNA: TGTGCCAGCTCACCACCGTCGCTAGCGGGAAACAATGAGCAGTTCTTC.